Presented here are 10 T cell receptor beta chains from one specimen sequenced in a study of blood T cell repertoires in COVID-19. Assay: immunoSEQ multiplex PCR; the TCRdb copy retains only in-frame clones and omits some. The data show roughly 200,000 clones, with 65% to 90% seen just once and 1.5% to 1.9% held by the top ten. The sample taken for sequencing was peripheral blood. The receptors derive from a human donor in a cohort sampled during active COVID-19.

The chain has TRBV14 and TRBJ1-2; 9 bases map to TRBD1. The junction had 2 bases not matched to a gene; V was cut back by 3 bases and J by 6 bases. The CDR3 sequence is 13 residues long. The germline V gene has CDR1 SGHDN and CDR2 FVKESK. CDR3 coding DNA: TGTGCCAGCAGCCACAGGACAGGGGATGGCTACACCTTC. Translating it yields CASSHRTGDGYTF.

Only one count was recorded for this clone. The chain is built from TRBV28 and TRBJ1-5; 8 positions agree with TRBD1. The CDR3 totals 14 residues. Trimming cost V 6 bases and J 5 bases; bases outside gene matches: 6. The germline V gene has CDR1 MDHEN and CDR2 SYDVKM. CDR3 region: CASRIQGEYQPQHF. The CDR3 DNA reads as TGTGCCAGCAGAATACAGGGGGAGTATCAGCCCCAGCATTTT.

The genes are TRBV6-5 and TRBJ2-7; the match to TRBD2 covers 7 bases. V dropped 1 base and J dropped 6; count of bases not matched to a gene: 9. Germline V gene data show CDR1 as MNHEY and CDR2 as SVGAGI. The CDR3 consists of 15 residues. The CDR3 loop reads CASSYWGGSGSEQYF. In DNA form, the CDR3 reads TGTGCCAGCAGTTACTGGGGGGGATCTGGCTCCGAGCAGTACTTC.

CDR3 sequence: CASSLEAGGTTDTQYF. In nucleotides, the CDR3 is TGTGCCAGCAGCTTAGAAGCGGGGGGCACCACAGATACGCAGTATTTT. The V call is TRBV7-6, the J call TRBJ2-3, with 9 bases fitting TRBD2. Germline V gives CDR1 SGHVS, CDR2 FNYEAQ. Losses at the gene ends were 1 base for V and 2 bases for J; bases not matched to a gene: 4. This CDR3 has 16 residues.

The J gene is TRBJ1-3, the V gene TRBV3-1 (or the pseudogene TRBV3-2); TRBD1 might be the D (5 bases). The germline V and J ends were trimmed by 0 bases and 4 bases, with 7 bases remaining between them. Germline V gene sequence: CDR1 LGHDT, CDR2 YNNKEL (reference sequence). This CDR3 is built from 14 residues. Here the CDR3 DNA reads TGTGCCAGCAGCCAAGAGGGGGGGGGAAACACCATATATTTT. It is translated as CASSQEGGGNTIYF.

The V call is TRBV5-3, the J call TRBJ2-5, with D possibly TRBD2 on 5 matching bases. TRBV5-3 is identified as an open reading frame with a role that is uncertain. The length of the CDR3 is 12 residues. Trimming stripped 4 bases from V and 5 bases from J, with 9 bases between. This CDR3 reads CARSRGRETQYF. DNA of the CDR3: TGTGCCAGAAGCCGAGGGCGGGAGACCCAGTACTTC.

The chain links TRBV28 to TRBJ2-3, with D possibly matching TRBD2 (6 bases). CDR3 size: 16 residues. Per germline, CDR1 MDHEN and CDR2 SYDVKM. The V end lost 5 bases, the J end lost 0 bases, and 15 bases lay between the germline ends. The CDR3 region is CASSPPRGTSTDTQYF. The DNA of the CDR3 is TGTGCCAGCAGTCCACCTAGAGGGACTAGCACAGATACGCAGTATTTT.

This clone was counted once. V is TRBV20-1 and J is TRBJ1-1, with a tentative D call TRBD1 (5 bases). There are 12 residues in the CDR3. Trimming shortened V by 3 bases and J by 3 bases, and 8 bases separated the two germline ends. Per the germline V gene, CDR1 is DFQATT and CDR2 is SNEGSKA (reference sequence). CDR3 sequence reads: CSASRGDTEAFF. The CDR3 DNA sequence: TGCAGTGCTAGTCGGGGGGACACTGAAGCTTTCTTT.

The chain combines TRBV14 with TRBJ2-5, with 12 nucleotides matching TRBD1. V trimming: 4 bases; J trimming: 5 bases; junction bases outside the gene matches: 8. Germline CDR1 SGHDN, CDR2 FVKESK. This CDR3 is built from 16 residues. CDR3 sequence (DNA): TGTGCCAGCAGCCCCTTTGGGACAGGGGGCGAGGAGACCCAGTACTTC. Translation gives CASSPFGTGGEETQYF.

V and J are TRBV19 and TRBJ2-6; 9 bases are shared with TRBD1. The J segment lost 0 bases and the V segment lost 8 bases, leaving 11 bases of the junction unmatched. The CDR3 spans 18 residues. From germline, CDR1 is LNHDA and CDR2 SQIVND (reference sequence). CDR3 DNA sequence: TGTGCCAGTGGGGACAGGGTCGGATCGGGCTCTGGGGCCAACGTCCTGACTTTC. It is translated as CASGDRVGSGSGANVLTF.